The entry below gives a single TCR beta chain sequence along with its context. These data come from a study of human T cells and chemical hapten exposure. Study overall: A mostly female patient group had alopecia areata, totalis or universalis.

CDR3 length equals 16 residues. Germline CDR1 and CDR2: LNHDA and SQIVND (reference sequence). Trimming took 5 bases from V and 1 from J; bases not matched to a gene: 8. Original processing notes: Sample-level TCR yields exhibited a median of around 90,000, with a range of about 23,224 to 700,000. TCRdb reanalysed the RACE reads using MiXCR and keeps one entry per CDR3 protein. It is TCRdb's table, rather than the study itself, that gives the V and J calls and clone size. The sample contains about 120,000 distinct CDR3 sequences, around an eighth of which appear only once. Time point given: pre-sensitization, week 0. Indicated treatment: therapeutic diphenylcyclopropenone sensitization with weekly scalp DPC. Those who donated were patients with alopecia, 18 to 70 years of age, and suitable for DPC.

The rearrangement links TRBV19 to TRBJ1-2, with TRBD1 identical over 9 bases. The receptor's source is a woman aged 18-29 years with alopecia areata. Some clones in this sample may be carry-over from other donors' samples. The sequenced sample was whole blood, obtained in connection with sensitization to the hapten diphenylcyclopropenone (DPC). DNA of the CDR3: TGTGCCAGTAGTTCTGCCGGGACAGGGATTAACTATGGCTACACCTTC. Amino acids: CASSSAGTGINYGYTF.